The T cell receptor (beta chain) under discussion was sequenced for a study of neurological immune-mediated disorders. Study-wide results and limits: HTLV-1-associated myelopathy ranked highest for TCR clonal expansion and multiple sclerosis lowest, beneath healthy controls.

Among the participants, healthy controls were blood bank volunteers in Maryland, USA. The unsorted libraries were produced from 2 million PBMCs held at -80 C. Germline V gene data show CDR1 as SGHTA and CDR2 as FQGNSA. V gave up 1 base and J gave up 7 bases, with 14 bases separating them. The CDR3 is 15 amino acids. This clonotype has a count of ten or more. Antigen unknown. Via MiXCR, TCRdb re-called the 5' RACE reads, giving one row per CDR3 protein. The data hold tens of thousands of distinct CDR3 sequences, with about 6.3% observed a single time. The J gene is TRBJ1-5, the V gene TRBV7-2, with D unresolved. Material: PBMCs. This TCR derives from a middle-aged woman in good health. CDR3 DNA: TGTGCCAGCAGCTTAGACTCAAGGCCGGAGCAGCCCCAGCATTTT. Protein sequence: CASSLDSRPEQPQHF.